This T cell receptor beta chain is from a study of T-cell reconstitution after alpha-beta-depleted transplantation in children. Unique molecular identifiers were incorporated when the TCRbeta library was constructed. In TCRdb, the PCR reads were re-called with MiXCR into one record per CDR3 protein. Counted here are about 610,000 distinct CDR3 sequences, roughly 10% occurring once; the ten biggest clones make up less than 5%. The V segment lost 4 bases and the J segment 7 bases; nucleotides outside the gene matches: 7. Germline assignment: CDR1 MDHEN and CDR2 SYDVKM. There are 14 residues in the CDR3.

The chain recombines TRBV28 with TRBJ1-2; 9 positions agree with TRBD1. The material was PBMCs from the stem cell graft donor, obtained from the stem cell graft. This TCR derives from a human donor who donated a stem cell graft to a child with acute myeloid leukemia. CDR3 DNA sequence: TGTGCCAGCAGTTGGGGGACAGGGCAGGGTGGCTACACCTTC. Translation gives CASSWGTGQGGYTF.